This is a list of T cell receptor beta chains from one sample in a study of CD8 T cells in Susac syndrome. From the immunoSEQ multiplex PCR reads, TCRdb called clonotypes with MiXCR, one entry per CDR3 protein. Here the sample spans about 130,000 distinct CDR3 sequences, around 94% being singletons. Sequencing was performed on CD8+ T cells from PBMCs. These receptor sequences come from a human donor with Susac syndrome. The conserved cysteine and the conserved F or W are not part of the CDR3 here. Fields, in order: J gene, V gene, CDR3 protein.

TRBJ1-2 | TRBV5-4 | ASTDGQAVLGYT
TRBJ2-3 | TRBV20-1 | SVKGGAWDTDTQY
TRBJ2-1 | TRBV9 | ASFPHGTSGGDEQF
TRBJ2-5 | TRBV9 | ASSGLGGETQY
TRBJ1-6 | TRBV30 | AWSDGTGGNSPLH
TRBJ2-1 | TRBV6-2/TRBV6-3 | ASSYGTPRDEQF
TRBJ1-1 | TRBV6-5 | ASSYSGGMGTEAF
TRBJ2-2 | TRBV9 | ASSAPIKGELF
TRBJ2-7 | TRBV28 | ASSPKAGLPYEQY
TRBJ1-1 | TRBV4-3 | ASSQGQGIGTEAF
TRBJ2-7 | TRBV12-3/TRBV12-4 | ASQGFGYEQY
TRBJ1-1 | TRBV19 | ASSQKGELF
TRBJ1-1 | TRBV5-1 | ASSGETGRNTEAF
TRBJ1-1 | TRBV4-2 | ASSQILPRTGMNTEAF
TRBJ1-1 | TRBV28 | ASSIWGGSTEAF
TRBJ2-1 | TRBV7-6 | ASSFSGREDNEQF
TRBJ1-3 | TRBV30 | AWGRTSGDTIY
TRBJ2-3 | TRBV10-3 | AISVGDGSYFTDTQY
TRBJ2-5 | TRBV7-3 | ASSIKGGWEETQY
TRBJ2-1 | TRBV9 | ASSREDPRDEQF
TRBJ2-3 | TRBV9 | ASSVVDSRADTQY
TRBJ2-7 | TRBV5-1 | ASSSGQGLGEQY
TRBJ1-4 | TRBV3-1 | ASSQDWGPNEKLF
TRBJ1-5 | TRBV11-2 | ASSPGPTQPQH
TRBJ1-4 | TRBV12-3/TRBV12-4 | ASSLASTTNEKLF
TRBJ1-5 | TRBV3-1 | ASSQDLGGGQPQH
TRBJ2-1 | TRBV30 | AWDRGTYNEQF
TRBJ2-5 | TRBV5-1 | ASSPVPGMETQY
TRBJ1-1 | TRBV15 | ATSRGGNTEAF
TRBJ1-1 | TRBV18 | ASSPPGTEAF
TRBJ1-2 | TRBV5-6 | ASSLRGSNYGYT
TRBJ2-3 | TRBV7-9 | ASSLAGRNTDTQY
TRBJ2-7 | TRBV7-9 | ASSPVGTGATYEQY
TRBJ2-5 | TRBV30 | AWSEMGTSVLQETQY
TRBJ2-1 | TRBV7-2 | ASSLLGVLGLNEQF
TRBJ1-5 | TRBV12-3/TRBV12-4 | ASTFGVHGNQPQH
TRBJ2-5 | TRBV6-1 | ASSEGVRVPETQY
TRBJ1-2 | TRBV29-1 | SVDSTGGNYGYT
TRBJ2-7 | TRBV19 | ASSAGQSYEQY
TRBJ2-7 | TRBV6-6 | ASSTTSGYEQY
TRBJ2-7 | TRBV15 | ATSSGREGGYEQY
TRBJ1-6 | TRBV4-1 | ASSHQGIKSSYNSPLH
TRBJ2-1 | TRBV6-4 | ASSHSGGVNNEQF
TRBJ2-2 | TRBV5-1 | ASSTLFQGSGELF
TRBJ2-5 | TRBV5-6 | ASSRAVRETQY
TRBJ2-7 | TRBV20-1 | SARGQGTSVTYEQY
TRBJ2-7 | TRBV5-4 | ASSLAAGGEQY
TRBJ1-1 | TRBV13 | ASSFGGSEAF
TRBJ1-5 | TRBV30 | AWSGAGDGTQPQH
TRBJ2-5 | TRBV4-3 | ASSRNLAGQETQY
TRBJ2-5 | TRBV9 | ASSVVAGGPSETQY
TRBJ2-1 | TRBV9 | ASSTPLAGGVEHEQF
TRBJ2-6 | TRBV4-1 | ASSRLDGSSGANVLT
TRBJ2-1 | TRBV7-9 | ASSLGESYNEQF
TRBJ2-5 | TRBV10-2 | ASRVRGGETQY
TRBJ2-2 | TRBV4-1 | ASSRLGTGELF
TRBJ1-2 | TRBV20-1 | SASSFVYGYT
TRBJ1-6 | TRBV30 | AWSVHGPGQGDSPLH
TRBJ2-7 | TRBV5-1 | ASSPGLVSSSYEQY